The TCR beta chain described here comes from a study of cytomegalovirus exposure and HLA in healthy donors. The wider study: As an earlier analysis found, about 179 million T cells yielded 100 million to 130 million unique TCR beta sequences. A data release that came early held 80 million to 95 million unique TCRs from HLA-typed donors. Among the approximately 400 genotyped donors, around 81% were placed in the Caucasian-associated ancestry cluster. Study-wide results and caveats: An analysis that came later showed most CMV-associated TCR beta chains appearing HLA-restricted.

The PCR ran on 60 Vbeta and 13 Jbeta primers. Produced via immunoSEQ multiplex PCR; TCRdb's table is partial and in-frame only. The data contain approximately 68,000 clones, around 74% of them singletons. This clone was seen more than once but under ten times. What it binds is not known. The germline CDR1 and CDR2 sequences are LGHNT and FRNRAP. V was trimmed by 6 bases and J by 3 bases, leaving 6 bases between them. The CDR3 loop spans 11 amino acids. The clonotype originates from a woman between 25 and 40 years old in good health and CMV-seropositive. The chain has TRBV12-5 and TRBJ2-7, with D perhaps matching TRBD2 (5 bases). Sequenced material: PBMCs. For the CDR3, the DNA is TGTGCTAGTGGGAGGGTCTACGAGCAGTACTTC. As protein: CASGRVYEQYF.